Shown below are 5 T cell receptor beta chains from a single sample sequenced in a study of cytomegalovirus exposure and HLA in healthy donors. The PCR was carried out with 60 Vbeta primers and 13 Jbeta primers. Profiling relied on immunoSEQ multiplex PCR, and the TCRdb table lists in-frame clones only, not all of them. The table lists 95,000 to 100,000 clones, roughly three quarters of them singletons. Sequencing used PBMCs. All receptors come from a man between 40 and 49 years old in good health and CMV-seronegative.

The chain carries TRBV25-1 and TRBJ2-3; TRBD1 is a possible D gene (6 bases). This CDR3 comprises 14 residues. Germline CDR1 reads MGHDK; CDR2 reads SYGVNS. The V end was cut by 6 bases, the J end by 2 bases, with 12 bases between. CDR3: CASSPRGFTDTQYF. CDR3 bases: TGTGCCAGCAGCCCCAGGGGTTTCACAGATACGCAGTATTTT.

This clone has more than one count but fewer than ten. The chain is built from TRBV5-1 and TRBJ2-7; 9 nucleotides match TRBD2. The length of the CDR3 is 16 residues. Germline values: CDR1 SGHRS, CDR2 YFSETQ. Trimming took 4 bases from V and 4 from J; bases not matched to a gene: 12. CDR3 sequence reads: CASSPDPGAGGYEQYF. The DNA of the CDR3 is TGCGCCAGCAGCCCGGATCCGGGGGCGGGAGGGTACGAGCAGTACTTC.

This clone was seen once. V is TRBV2 and J is TRBJ2-5, with D possibly matching TRBD1 (6 bases). With the DNA end fitting TRBJ2-7 better, the J assignment may be wrong. Germline V gene lookup returns CDR1 SNHLY and CDR2 FYNNEI. The CDR3 contains 13 residues. This chain's CDR3 is CASSEGTAYEQYF. In DNA, the CDR3 is TGTGCCAGCAGTGAAGGGACAGCCTACGAGCAGTACTTC.

The chain recombines TRBV4-3 with TRBJ2-7; 7 bases align to TRBD1. Germline loops: CDR1 LGHNA, CDR2 YSLEER. V dropped 1 base and J dropped 1; count of bases not matched to a gene: 4. This CDR3 is 15 amino acids long. The CDR3 sequence: CASSQVTGASYEQYF. The CDR3 DNA reads TGCGCCAGCAGCCAAGTAACAGGGGCTTCCTACGAGCAGTACTTC.

The chain links TRBV28 to TRBJ1-1, with a possible D match to TRBD1 (5 bases). V was pared by 8 bases and J by 11 bases, with 15 bases between. CDR3 length: 11 residues. From germline, CDR1 is MDHEN and CDR2 SYDVKM. CDR3 coding DNA: TGTGCCAGCGCGTCTCCAGCAGGGGCTTTCTTT. The encoded protein is CASASPAGAFF.